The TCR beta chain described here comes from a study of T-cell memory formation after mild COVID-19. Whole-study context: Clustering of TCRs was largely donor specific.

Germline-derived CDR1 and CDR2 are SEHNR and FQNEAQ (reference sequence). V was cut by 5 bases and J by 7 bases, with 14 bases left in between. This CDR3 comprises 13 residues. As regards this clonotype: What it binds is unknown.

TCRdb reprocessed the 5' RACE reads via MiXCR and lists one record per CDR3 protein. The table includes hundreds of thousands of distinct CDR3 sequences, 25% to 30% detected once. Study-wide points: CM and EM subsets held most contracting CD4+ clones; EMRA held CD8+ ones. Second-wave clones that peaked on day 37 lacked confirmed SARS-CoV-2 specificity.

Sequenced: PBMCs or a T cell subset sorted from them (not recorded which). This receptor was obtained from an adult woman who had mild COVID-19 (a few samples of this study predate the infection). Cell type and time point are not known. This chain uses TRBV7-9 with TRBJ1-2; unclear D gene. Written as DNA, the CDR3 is TGTGCCAGCAGCACCGGGCCGCAGCTTGGCTACACCTTC. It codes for CASSTGPQLGYTF.